This TCR beta chain was obtained from a study of cytomegalovirus exposure and HLA in healthy donors. As for the study in general: Assignment to the Caucasian-associated ancestry cluster applied to around four fifths of the roughly 410 genotyped donors. Study conclusions and caveats: About 87% or about 30% of the time was how often most TCR beta V segments were productive, according to an earlier analysis. Three chains tied to CMV proved CMV antigen-specific in vitro. Per published reports, the classifier diagnosed cytomegalovirus status with high specificity and sensitivity.

The germline V gene encodes CDR1 SGHVS and CDR2 FQNEAQ. This CDR3 is built from 16 residues. Trimming stripped 1 base from V and 5 bases from J, with 14 bases between. Remarks on this clone: The antigen remains unidentified.

PCR employed 60 Vbeta and 13 Jbeta primers. Libraries were prepared by immunoSEQ multiplex PCR; TCRdb keeps only in-frame clonotypes and omits some of them. This sample carries about 200,000 clones, with more than 0.95% going to the ten biggest clones. Input material: PBMCs. The origin of this receptor is a girl aged 2 to 9 in good health and CMV-seropositive. V is TRBV7-8 and J is TRBJ2-2, with D possibly TRBD1 on 6 matching bases. CDR3 residues: CASSLESRGLTGELFF. The DNA of the CDR3 is TGTGCCAGCAGCTTAGAGAGCAGGGGTCTGACCGGGGAGCTGTTTTTT.